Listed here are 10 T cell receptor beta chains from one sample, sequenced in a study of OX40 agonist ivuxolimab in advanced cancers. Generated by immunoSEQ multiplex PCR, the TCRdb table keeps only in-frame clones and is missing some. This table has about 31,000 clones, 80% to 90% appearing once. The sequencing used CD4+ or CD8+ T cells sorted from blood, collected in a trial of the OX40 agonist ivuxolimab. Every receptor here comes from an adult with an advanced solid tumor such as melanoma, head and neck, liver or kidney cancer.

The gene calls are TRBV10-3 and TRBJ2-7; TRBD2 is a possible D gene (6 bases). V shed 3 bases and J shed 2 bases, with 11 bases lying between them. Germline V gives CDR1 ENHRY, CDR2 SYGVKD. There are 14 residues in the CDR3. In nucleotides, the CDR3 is TGTGCCATCAGTGAACGGGACTGGACCTACGAGCAGTACTTC. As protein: CAISERDWTYEQYF.

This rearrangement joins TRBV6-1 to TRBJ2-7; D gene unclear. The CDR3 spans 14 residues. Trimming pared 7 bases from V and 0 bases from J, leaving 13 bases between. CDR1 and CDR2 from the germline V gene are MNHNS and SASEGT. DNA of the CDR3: TGTGCCAGCATCATTCGAGGCGGCTCCTACGAGCAGTACTTC. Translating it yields CASIIRGGSYEQYF.

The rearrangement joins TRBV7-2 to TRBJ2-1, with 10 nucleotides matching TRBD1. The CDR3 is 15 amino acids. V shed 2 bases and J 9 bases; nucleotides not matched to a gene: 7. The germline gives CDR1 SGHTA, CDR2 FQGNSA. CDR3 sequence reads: CASSLLGQGRGEQFF. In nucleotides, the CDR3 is TGTGCCAGCAGCTTACTGGGACAGGGGAGAGGTGAGCAGTTCTTC. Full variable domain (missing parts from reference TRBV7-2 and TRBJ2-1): GAGVSQSPSNKVTEKGKDVELRCDPISGHTALYWYRQSLGQGLEFLIYFQGNSAPDKSGLPSDRFSAERTGGSVSTLTIQRTQQEDSAVYLCASSLLGQGRGEQFFGPGTRLTVL.

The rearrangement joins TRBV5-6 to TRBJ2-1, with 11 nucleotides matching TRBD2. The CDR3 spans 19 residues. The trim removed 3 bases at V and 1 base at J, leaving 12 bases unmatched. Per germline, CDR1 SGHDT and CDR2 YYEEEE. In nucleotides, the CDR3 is TGTGCCAGCAGCTCATGGGGTCCCACTAGCGGGAGATCCTACAATGAGCAGTTCTTC. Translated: CASSSWGPTSGRSYNEQFF. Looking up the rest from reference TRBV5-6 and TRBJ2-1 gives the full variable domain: DAGVTQSPTHLIKTRGQQVTLRCSPKSGHDTVSWYQQALGQGPQFIFQYYEEEERQRGNFPDRFSGHQFPNYSSELNVNALLLGDSALYLCASSSWGPTSGRSYNEQFFGPGTRLTVL.

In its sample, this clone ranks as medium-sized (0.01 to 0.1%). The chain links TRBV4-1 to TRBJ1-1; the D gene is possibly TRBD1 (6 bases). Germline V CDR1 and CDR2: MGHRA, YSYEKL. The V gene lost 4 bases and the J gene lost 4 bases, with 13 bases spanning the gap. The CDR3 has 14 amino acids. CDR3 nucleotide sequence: TGCGCCAGCAGCCCTAACAGGGAAGGCACTGAAGCTTTCTTT. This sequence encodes CASSPNREGTEAFF.

The CDR3 here is CASSLQATHTEAFF. The CDR3 DNA is TGTGCCAGCAGCCTCCAGGCGACTCACACTGAAGCTTTCTTT. The chain uses TRBV7-9 and TRBJ1-1; D is undetermined. Germline-derived CDR1 and CDR2 are SEHNR and FQNEAQ (reference sequence). V lost 5 bases and J lost 3, with 13 bases in between. The CDR3 is 14 amino acids.

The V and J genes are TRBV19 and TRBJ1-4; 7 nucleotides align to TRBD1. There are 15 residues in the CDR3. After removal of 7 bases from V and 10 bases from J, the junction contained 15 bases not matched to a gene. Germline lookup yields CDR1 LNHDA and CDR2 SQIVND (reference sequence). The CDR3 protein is CASTLRDQGGGKLFF. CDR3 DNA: TGTGCCAGTACCCTTAGGGACCAAGGGGGCGGAAAACTGTTTTTT.

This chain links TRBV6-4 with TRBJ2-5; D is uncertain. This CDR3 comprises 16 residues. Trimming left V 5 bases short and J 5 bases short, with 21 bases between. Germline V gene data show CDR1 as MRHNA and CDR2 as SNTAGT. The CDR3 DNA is TGTGCCAGCAGTCGGCCCAGCACCCATGTAAAGGAGACCCAGTACTTC. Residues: CASSRPSTHVKETQYF.

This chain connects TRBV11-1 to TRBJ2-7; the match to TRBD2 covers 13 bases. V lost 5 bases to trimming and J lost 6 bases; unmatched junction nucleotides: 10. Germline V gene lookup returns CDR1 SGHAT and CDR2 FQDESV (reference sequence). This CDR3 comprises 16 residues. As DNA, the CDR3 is TGTGCCAGCAGCCCCCAGGGACTAGCGGGAAAGAGCGAGCAGTACTTC. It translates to CASSPQGLAGKSEQYF.

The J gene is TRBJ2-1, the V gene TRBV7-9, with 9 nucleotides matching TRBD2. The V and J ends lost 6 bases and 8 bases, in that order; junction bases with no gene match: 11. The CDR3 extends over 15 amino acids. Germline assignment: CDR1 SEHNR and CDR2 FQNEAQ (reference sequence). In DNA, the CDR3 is TGTGCCAGCAGTATAGGGGCTAGCGGGATGGATGAGCAGTTCTTC. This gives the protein CASSIGASGMDEQFF.